The clone carrying this TCR beta chain came up many times. Antigen specificity is unknown. These data come from a study of regulatory T cells in long-lasting Graves disease. Findings and limits, study-wide: Persistent disease favored TRBV28, TRBJ1-2 and TRBJ2-5. With a small sample size, accuracy may have been reduced.

Time point denoted: newly diagnosed GD, antithyroid drugs for less than 3 months. Following extraction of RNA from PBMCs, that RNA was used to make the TCR library. Construction of the TCR beta libraries employed iRepertoire HTBI primers in conjunction with Arm-PCR of CDR3 regions. TCRdb re-called the multiplex PCR reads with MiXCR, one entry per CDR3 protein. The profile covers hundreds of thousands of distinct CDR3 sequences, with 12% appearing a single time and approximately 9% taken by the ten largest. This CDR3 comprises 12 residues. V lost 4 bases to trimming and J lost 3 bases, with 4 bases between them. The same data also contributed to another study, on T cells in Graves' hyperthyroidism and ophthalmopathy.

The TCR was taken from a woman in her twenties or thirties with Graves disease. V gene TRBV12-3 or TRBV12-4 combines with J gene TRBJ1-5, with D uncertain. Here the sequenced sample was peripheral blood mononuclear cells (PBMCs), taken at new diagnosis, from a patient treated with antithyroid drugs. DNA for the CDR3: TGTGCCAGCAGTTACTACAATCAGCCCCAGCATTTT. Its translation is CASSYYNQPQHF.